This is a list of T cell receptor beta chains from one sample in a study of shared T cell receptors in the human thymus. Some clones are missing from TCRdb's copy, which holds only in-frame ones; the method was immunoSEQ multiplex PCR. The table has 700,000 to 750,000 clones, 70% to 90% seen once; the top ten hold around 0.0099%. The same specimen was also included in a second study, on human thymus T cells.

Sequenced material: thymocytes. These receptors originate from a girl in the first two years of life with a congenital heart defect. The CDR3 runs from the conserved cysteine through the conserved F or W.

>TRBV7-9|TRBJ2-3
CASSLSLGTSGGYTDTQYF
>TRBV5-1|TRBJ1-6
CASSLGGREDNSPLHF
>TRBV19|TRBJ1-2
CASSIARQGDYGYTF
>TRBV9|TRBJ2-6
CASSETRGGGANVLTF
>TRBV5-8|TRBJ2-1
CASRTIRDRGNKQFF
>TRBV5-4|TRBJ2-2
CASSLASAGLGELFF
>TRBV28|TRBJ2-3
CASSLCGGGPTDTQYF
>TRBV5-4|TRBJ2-1
CASSLDSRSYNEQFF
>TRBV19|TRBJ1-4
CASSEEHSRETGLGEKLFF
>TRBV6-6|TRBJ1-5
CASSYSRELNQPQHF
>TRBV6-5|TRBJ1-3
CASSPRAAGNTIYF
>TRBV27|TRBJ2-5
CASSSTGKETQYF
>TRBV9|TRBJ2-2
CASSRGYTGELFF
>TRBV4-3|TRBJ2-3
CASSQDQVGLAGADTQYF
>TRBV7-9|TRBJ2-7
CASSPGGGRRAYEQYF
>TRBV10-1|TRBJ1-1
CASRQGMNTEAFF
>TRBV5-1|TRBJ1-5
CASSAGIGDQPQHF
>TRBV4-2|TRBJ1-1
CASSQVTAVDLWTEAFF
>TRBV7-9|TRBJ1-2
CASSPWTGSYGYTF
>TRBV18|TRBJ2-1
CASSGGLHNEQFF
>TRBV29-1|TRBJ2-1
CRLNQLASGASYNEQFF
>TRBV4-3|TRBJ2-1
CASSLWTSGLAPISNEQFF
>TRBV11-2|TRBJ1-6
CASSSGGDNSPLHF
>TRBV15|TRBJ2-7
CATSRGLDRAGYEQYF
>TRBV5-8|TRBJ2-7
CASSLSLAGCYEQYF
>TRBV18|TRBJ1-1
CASSPPWAKNTEAFF
>TRBV30|TRBJ1-6
CAWRTDDSPLHF
>TRBV16|TRBJ1-1
CASSQDTGGTEAFF
>TRBV4-3|TRBJ2-1
CASSPSDSSGKGEQFF
>TRBV15|TRBJ1-6
CATQRGAGPNNSPLHF
>TRBV9|TRBJ1-5
CASSTQEGNQPQHF
>TRBV11-2|TRBJ2-7
CASSPPRLNEQYF
>TRBV11-2|TRBJ2-7
CASSLLPSREGGDEQYF
>TRBV15|TRBJ1-5
CATSRDLLKGTDLNQPQHF
>TRBV10-3|TRBJ2-7
CATGKPEQYF
>TRBV7-2|TRBJ2-2
CASSFRLAGAYVNTGELFF
>TRBV10-3|TRBJ2-4
CAISESGPTPPIAKNIQYF
>TRBV5-4|TRBJ1-2
CASSLTGTGSDYGYTF
>TRBV4-1|TRBJ2-5
CASSRTAGGQKETQYF
>TRBV5-4|TRBJ2-7
CASSPRTGLGPYEQYF